Following are 25 T cell receptor beta chains from one sample sequenced in a study of blood T cells in healthy people across ages. It was with a sample-barcoded 5' primer and a J-beta primer mix that a second PCR of roughly 7 to 12 cycles was run. TCRdb called the 5' RACE reads again in MiXCR, with one record for every CDR3 protein. The table shows approximately 1.5 million distinct CDR3 sequences, with roughly 32% occurring only once. Sequenced: blood. The receptors here all came from a woman aged 25 to 39 in good health.

The chain is built from TRBV7-2 and TRBJ2-3; D is uncertain. This CDR3 has 15 residues. Germline V gene sequence: CDR1 SGHTA, CDR2 FQGNSA. V was shortened by 4 bases and J by 2 bases, with 13 bases between the two germline ends. CDR3 sequence: CASSSRSYSTDTQYF. The CDR3 DNA follows: TGTGCCAGCAGCTCTAGGTCCTATTCCACAGATACGCAGTATTTT.

This chain joins TRBV11-2 and TRBJ2-4; 8 bases align to TRBD1. The CDR3 totals 16 residues. Germline V gene lookup returns CDR1 SGHAT and CDR2 FQNNGV. The junction had 6 bases not matched to a gene; V was cut back by 4 bases and J by 1 base. The CDR3 nucleotides are TGTGCCAGCAGCTGGACAGGGAGGAGGGCCAAAAACATTCAGTACTTC. This gives the protein CASSWTGRRAKNIQYF.

V is TRBV20-1 and J is TRBJ1-1; TRBD1 matches at 12 bases. After removal of 5 bases from V and 3 bases from J, the junction contained 10 bases not matched to a gene. Germline CDR1 and CDR2: DFQATT and SNEGSKA (reference sequence). The CDR3 extends over 16 amino acids. The CDR3 region is CSAWDRGRELYTEAFF. In DNA, the CDR3 is TGCAGTGCTTGGGACAGGGGGCGTGAGCTGTACACTGAAGCTTTCTTT.

The gene calls are TRBV20-1 and TRBJ2-7; 12 nucleotides align to TRBD2. The CDR3 contains 15 residues. Looked up from germline, CDR1 is DFQATT and CDR2 is SNEGSKA (reference sequence). V trimming: 5 bases; J trimming: 7 bases; junction bases outside the gene matches: 12. In DNA, the CDR3 is TGCAGTGCTGAGCGTCTAGCGGGAGGGTCGGGTGAGCAGTACTTC. This sequence encodes CSAERLAGGSGEQYF.

This clonotype turned up a few times. The chain has TRBV29-1 and TRBJ2-1; D is ambiguous. Germline V lookup: CDR1 SQVTM, CDR2 ANQGSEA. This CDR3 comprises 14 residues. The V gene lost 4 bases and the J gene lost 0 bases, with 10 bases spanning the gap. This CDR3 is CSVVMMGSYNEQFF. The CDR3 region has the DNA TGCAGCGTTGTAATGATGGGCTCCTACAATGAGCAGTTCTTC.

The V call is TRBV27, the J call TRBJ1-2; D may be TRBD1 (6 bases). This CDR3 is 13 amino acids long. Germline-derived CDR1 and CDR2 are MNHEY and SMNVEV (reference sequence). V was clipped by 5 bases and J by 8 bases, with 15 bases between them. DNA of the CDR3: TGTGCCAGCAGTCGGCCGGGACATTTCGGCTACACCTTC. Its translation is CASSRPGHFGYTF.

The rearrangement joins TRBV7-9 to TRBJ1-1; the D is unclear. The V gene lost 1 base and the J gene lost 4 bases, with 10 bases spanning the gap. Looked up from germline, CDR1 is SEHNR and CDR2 is FQNEAQ (reference sequence). The CDR3 length is 14 residues. CDR3 DNA: TGTGCCAGCAGCTTAGGGTATGTGGGCACTGAAGCTTTCTTT. It translates to CASSLGYVGTEAFF.

V is TRBV9 and J is TRBJ2-7, with TRBD2 identical over 7 bases. The CDR3 extends over 15 amino acids. CDR1 and CDR2 from the germline V gene are SGDLS and YYNGEE. V lost 0 bases to trimming and J lost 3 bases; unmatched junction nucleotides: 6. The CDR3 protein is CASSVGEGEVYEQYF. The CDR3 DNA follows: TGTGCCAGCAGCGTAGGGGAGGGAGAGGTCTACGAGCAGTACTTC.

This clonotype occurred many times. The chain combines TRBV6-5 with TRBJ1-2, with 8 nucleotides matching TRBD1. There are 16 residues in the CDR3. Germline values: CDR1 MNHEY, CDR2 SVGAGI. V trimming: 0 bases; J trimming: 4 bases; junction bases outside the gene matches: 7. The CDR3 here is CASSYSTGVGSYGYTF. The CDR3 DNA reads as TGTGCCAGCAGTTACTCGACAGGGGTCGGGAGCTATGGCTACACCTTC.

This chain uses TRBV3-1 with TRBJ1-1; unclear D gene. Germline V gives CDR1 LGHDT, CDR2 YNNKEL (reference sequence). This CDR3 region has 12 residues. Trimming removed 4 bases at V and 9 bases at J, with 12 bases between. CDR3 nucleotide sequence: TGTGCCAGCAGCCTACCCGGCGGGAAAGCTTTCTTT. Translating it yields CASSLPGGKAFF.

Points on this clonotype: Likely a read error: the CDR3 ends without its conserved phenylalanine or tryptophan. CDR3 region: CASSLNRGGDTQYS. The CDR3 region has the DNA TGTGCCAGCAGTTTGAACAGGGGAGGCGATACGCAGTATTCT. The rearrangement uses TRBV12-3 or TRBV12-4 and TRBJ2-3, with D possibly TRBD1 on 7 matching bases. The CDR3 extends over 14 amino acids. Trimming shortened V by 3 bases and J by 6 bases, and 13 bases separated the two germline ends.

The chain couples TRBV28 to TRBJ2-1; TRBD1 might be the D (5 bases). The V and J ends lost 6 bases and 2 bases respectively, with 17 bases between them. The CDR3 is 16 amino acids. CDR1 is MDHEN and CDR2 is SYDVKM in the germline V gene. CDR3 nucleotide sequence: TGTGCCAGCAGCCCACGTAGTTCCAGGGCCTACAATGAGCAGTTCTTC. It yields the protein CASSPRSSRAYNEQFF.

This clonotype was seen many times. The chain couples TRBV4-1 to TRBJ2-3, with 13 nucleotides matching TRBD2. The CDR3 length is 17 residues. J lost 4 bases, V lost 2 bases, and 6 bases had no gene match. Germline-derived CDR1 and CDR2 are MGHRA and YSYEKL. DNA of the CDR3: TGCGCCAGCAGCCAACGACTAGCGGGGGGAGAAGCAGATACGCAGTATTTT. Translating gives CASSQRLAGGEADTQYF.

This clonotype was seen once. V usage is TRBV20-1 and J usage is TRBJ2-2; possibly TRBD1 or TRBD2 for D (5 bases each). Germline assignment: CDR1 DFQATT and CDR2 SNEGSKA (reference sequence). The CDR3 spans 16 residues. The germline V and J ends were trimmed by 2 bases and 2 bases, with 15 bases remaining between them. CDR3 sequence (DNA): TGCAGTGCTAGACCCCCGGGGCAGGTTAACACCGGGGAGCTGTTTTTT. This translates into CSARPPGQVNTGELFF.

The chain carries TRBV7-9 and TRBJ1-2; no reliable D call. V gave up 2 bases and J gave up 7 bases, with 11 bases separating them. The length of the CDR3 is 13 residues. Germline V gene data show CDR1 as SEHNR and CDR2 as FQNEAQ (reference sequence). The CDR3 loop reads CASSLHAGSGYTF. DNA of the CDR3: TGTGCCAGCAGCTTACATGCGGGGAGTGGCTACACCTTC. The whole variable domain, remainder taken from reference TRBV7-9 and TRBJ1-2, is DTGVSQNPRHKITKRGQNVTFRCDPISEHNRLYWYRQTLGQGPEFLTYFQNEAQLEKSRLLSDRFSAERPKGSFSTLEIQRTEQGDSAMYLCASSLHAGSGYTFGSGTRLTVV.

The chain combines TRBV4-1 with TRBJ2-1; possibly TRBD2 for D (6 bases). The germline V and J ends were trimmed by 2 bases and 7 bases, with 9 bases remaining between them. The germline V gene has CDR1 MGHRA and CDR2 YSYEKL. This CDR3 spans 13 amino acids. The DNA for the CDR3 is TGCGCCAGCAGCCAAACGGAGGGGAATGAGCAGTTCTTC. This codes for CASSQTEGNEQFF.

This clonotype occurred a few times. The V call is TRBV20-1, the J call TRBJ2-7; no firm D call. The ends were cut back, 3 bases at V and 3 bases at J, with 9 bases in the middle. CDR1 is DFQATT, CDR2 SNEGSKA, per germline (reference sequence). This CDR3 comprises 12 residues. CDR3 residues: CSARIFSYEQYF. The CDR3 DNA is TGCAGTGCTAGGATTTTTAGCTACGAGCAGTACTTC.

As to this clonotype: Germline and junction disagree at one end, which may indicate a read error. The CDR3 sequence: CASRAPGGLNYGYTF. CDR3 coding DNA: TGCGCCAGCAGGGCTCCAGGGGGGCTGAACTATGGCTACACCTTC. This chain uses TRBV6-2 or TRBV6-3 with TRBJ1-2, with TRBD1 matching over 7 bases. Germline assignment: CDR1 MNHEY and CDR2 SVGEGT. There are 15 residues in the CDR3.

This chain connects TRBV30 to TRBJ2-5, with a tentative D call TRBD2 (6 bases). Trimming removed 3 bases from V and 4 bases from J, with 18 bases in between. The germline CDR1 and CDR2 sequences are GTSNPN and SVGIG (reference sequence). The CDR3 is made up of 15 amino acids. The CDR3 loop is CAWSGGNRIGETQYF. CDR3 sequence (DNA): TGTGCCTGGAGCGGAGGGAATCGTATCGGAGAGACCCAGTACTTC.

The chain has TRBV14 and TRBJ1-1; maybe TRBD1 (6 bases). The CDR3 sequence is 16 residues long. Trimming left V 7 bases short and J 3 bases short, with 21 bases between. CDR1 and CDR2 (germline): SGHDN, FVKESK. CDR3 amino acids: CASNRYRGASDTEAFF. CDR3 nucleotide sequence: TGTGCCAGCAACCGGTACCGGGGGGCTTCAGACACTGAAGCTTTCTTT.

This clonotype appeared a few times. The chain uses TRBV24-1 and TRBJ2-3; 9 bases fit TRBD1. Germline V CDR1 and CDR2: KGHDR, SFDVKD. Trimming at V came to 8 bases and at J to 2 bases, leaving 4 bases not matched to a gene. This CDR3 has 14 residues. Written as DNA, the CDR3 is TGTGCCACCAAAGGGACAGGGAACACAGATACGCAGTATTTT. This codes for CATKGTGNTDTQYF.

The chain employs TRBV20-1 and TRBJ1-2, with D tentatively TRBD1 (5 bases). The CDR3 contains 15 residues. Germline-derived CDR1 and CDR2 are DFQATT and SNEGSKA (reference sequence). Deletions cut 3 bases from V and 2 bases from J, with 16 bases between. The CDR3 DNA is TGCAGTGCTAGGGTTCAAAAGGGGCTAAACTATGGCTACACCTTC. The encoded protein is CSARVQKGLNYGYTF.

The genes are TRBV12-3 or TRBV12-4 and TRBJ2-1; no reliable D call. The CDR3 totals 13 residues. V lost 3 bases and J 8 bases, leaving 11 bases between the germline ends. CDR3 nucleotide sequence: TGTGCCAGCAGTTTTCTCGGTCGGTATGAGCAGTTCTTC. This encodes CASSFLGRYEQFF.

This clonotype was counted only a few times. J is TRBJ2-3 and V is TRBV3-1, with D perhaps matching TRBD1 (7 bases). The CDR3 has 16 amino acids. The germline V gene has CDR1 LGHDT and CDR2 YNNKEL (reference sequence). The ends were cut back, 0 bases at V and 2 bases at J, with 12 bases in the middle. The CDR3 nucleotides read TGTGCCAGCAGCCAAGATGGAGGGGGCGTCACAGATACGCAGTATTTT. Protein sequence: CASSQDGGGVTDTQYF.

The table lists this clonotype with many counts. A much larger clonotype is one base distant, so this may be a read error. Here the CDR3 reads CAISRAGGPYEQYF. The CDR3, as DNA: TGTGCCATCAGTCGCGCAGGGGGCCCCTACGAGCAGTACTTC. V is TRBV10-3 and J is TRBJ2-7, with 8 bases identical to TRBD1. CDR3 length equals 14 residues. Germline V lookup: CDR1 ENHRY, CDR2 SYGVKD. V was pared by 5 bases and J by 2 bases, with 5 bases of the junction left unmatched.